These T cell receptor beta chains were read from a single sample in a study of cytomegalovirus exposure and HLA in healthy donors. Libraries were prepared by immunoSEQ multiplex PCR; TCRdb keeps only in-frame clonotypes and omits some of them. Among some 180,000 clones listed, approximately 70% were seen once. The sequenced material came from PBMCs. These receptors were obtained from a young woman in good health and CMV-seropositive. The conserved cysteine and the conserved F or W are not part of the CDR3 here.

v_gene: TRBV28
CDR3aa: ASSFLGQVKESSYNEQF

v_gene: TRBV15
CDR3aa: ATSRGNLRQGGAGDEQY

v_gene: TRBV5-4
CDR3aa: ASSPGTGGYEQY

v_gene: TRBV15
CDR3aa: ATSFRGGPLGETQY

v_gene: TRBV14
CDR3aa: ASSHLDSLSYEQY

v_gene: TRBV18
CDR3aa: ASSPPDRGRGYGYT

v_gene: TRBV2
CDR3aa: ASRPGQVNTEAF

v_gene: TRBV6-6
CDR3aa: ASSGGGAWYEQY

v_gene: TRBV4-2
CDR3aa: ASSNRQGEAF

v_gene: TRBV11-3
CDR3aa: ASSFDSEETQY

v_gene: TRBV7-3
CDR3aa: ASSAGGETYNEQF

v_gene: TRBV25-1
CDR3aa: ASVTSGGLNTEAF

v_gene: TRBV5-6
CDR3aa: ASSFTTGTKGQPQH

v_gene: TRBV10-3
CDR3aa: AISGTGGPGNTIY

v_gene: TRBV7-3
CDR3aa: ASSLTVGLAGYNEQF

v_gene: TRBV28
CDR3aa: ASTLGVSYEQY

v_gene: TRBV7-9
CDR3aa: ASSLSTDGYT

v_gene: TRBV7-3
CDR3aa: ASSADSQELF

v_gene: TRBV27
CDR3aa: ASSSYRGHNEQF

v_gene: TRBV29-1
CDR3aa: SVTTWEGDTEAF

v_gene: TRBV7-2
CDR3aa: ASSAQGGSPLH

v_gene: TRBV10-3
CDR3aa: AISETRQAPNDEQY

v_gene: TRBV7-6
CDR3aa: ASSLTGGPDTQY

v_gene: TRBV9
CDR3aa: ASSGSTGDEKLF

v_gene: TRBV7-9
CDR3aa: ASSMTAGVRIHEQF

v_gene: TRBV29-1
CDR3aa: SVVLWGAGNTIY

v_gene: TRBV6-6
CDR3aa: ASSRGTGELF

v_gene: TRBV6-1
CDR3aa: ASGQGVDTGELF

v_gene: TRBV27
CDR3aa: ASSSWGPGGKNIQY

v_gene: TRBV7-7
CDR3aa: ASSLGGTATQETQY

v_gene: TRBV15
CDR3aa: ASLQGVGEKLF

v_gene: TRBV19
CDR3aa: ASGTGEQY

v_gene: TRBV29-1
CDR3aa: SVGRGMSEYGYT

v_gene: TRBV27
CDR3aa: ASSRPRDRGLTDTQY

v_gene: TRBV7-9
CDR3aa: SSNRANTEAF

v_gene: TRBV6-6
CDR3aa: ASRPGQGWETEAF

v_gene: TRBV12-5
CDR3aa: ASGTRFSNQPQH

v_gene: TRBV4-3
CDR3aa: ASRRQADGSYNSPLH

v_gene: TRBV5-6
CDR3aa: ASSSTGGILYYEQY

v_gene: TRBV28
CDR3aa: ASSLGESPLH

v_gene: TRBV4-2
CDR3aa: ASSQEVEGNEKLF

v_gene: TRBV10-2
CDR3aa: ASTLTGFEAF